A few counts support the clone carrying this T cell receptor beta chain. This table comes from immunoSEQ multiplex PCR, and its TCRdb copy is limited to in-frame clones, with some not included. Of roughly 14,000 clones in the sample, approximately 60% are singletons; the top ten hold approximately 15%. The data derive from a study of radiation and T cells in renal cell carcinoma. Treatment of the sample: treatment-naive control, cytoreductive nephrectomy. Control samples are tumors resected by cytoreductive nephrectomy without prior radiation. Clear cell pathology was present in this patient's renal cell carcinoma. The source of this sequence is a man aged 60 to 69 with renal cell carcinoma. The input for sequencing was tumor tissue, taken from a patient whose treatment was nephrectomy without radiotherapy.

DNA of the CDR3: TGTGCCACTAACAACCCCCACACTTCAGGGGGATTCTCTGGAAACACCATATATTTT. It codes for CATNNPHTSGGFSGNTIYF. This chain connects TRBV10-3 to TRBJ1-3; 7 bases match TRBD1. Germline lookup yields CDR1 ENHRY and CDR2 SYGVKD. The CDR3 spans 19 residues. The junction had 21 bases not matched to a gene; V was cut back by 10 bases and J by 0 bases.